The 10 T cell receptor beta chains reported below all come from one sample, sequenced in a study of long-term antiretroviral therapy in people with HIV (dated by TCRdb to about 2022). The immunoSEQ hsTCRB v3.0 assay was used at survey level resolution for TRB variable region sequencing. TCRdb limited this immuneACCESS table to in-frame rearrangements with V and J called. A share of clones is missing; checked studies link under half to unresolved V genes, and the rest is unexplained. In this sample the table shows 25,000 to 35,000 clones, 80% to 95% of which occur a single time. The ten largest clones represent approximately 4% of the sample. The sample in question was unsorted PBMCs, obtained 3.1 years after starting antiretroviral therapy. The receptors derive from a man aged 18-30 years with HIV.

The chain has TRBV7-9 and TRBJ2-3; 13 nucleotides agree with TRBD2. Germline CDR1 is SEHNR and CDR2 is FQNEAQ (reference sequence). The CDR3 length is 16 residues. J was trimmed by 9 bases and V by 5 bases; bases with no gene match: 11. CDR3 in amino acids: CASSGQTSGGKGTQYF. DNA for the CDR3: TGTGCCAGCAGCGGCCAGACTAGCGGGGGGAAGGGAACGCAGTATTTT. Using reference TRBV7-9 and TRBJ2-3 for the parts outside the CDR3, the full variable domain is DTGVSQNPRHKITKRGQNVTFRCDPISEHNRLYWYRQTLGQGPEFLTYFQNEAQLEKSRLLSDRFSAERPKGSFSTLEIQRTEQGDSAMYLCASSGQTSGGKGTQYFGPGTRLTVL.

The chain employs TRBV4-3 and TRBJ2-7, with D hard to call. Trimming removed 0 bases at V and 3 bases at J, with 6 bases between. Germline V gives CDR1 LGHNA, CDR2 YSLEER. The length of the CDR3 is 13 residues. The CDR3 region has the DNA TGCGCCAGCAGCCAAGATGCCGGCTACGAGCAGTACTTC. Translated, it gives CASSQDAGYEQYF.

The chain employs TRBV5-5 and TRBJ1-5; no firm D call. The V gene lost 4 bases and the J gene lost 5 bases, with 13 bases spanning the gap. The CDR3 totals 14 residues. Germline assignment: CDR1 SGHKS and CDR2 YYEKEE (reference sequence). In DNA form, the CDR3 reads TGTGCCAGCAGCGACCCCTCCGGCGATCAGCCCCAGCATTTT. Its translation is CASSDPSGDQPQHF. Combining the CDR3 with reference TRBV5-5 and TRBJ1-5 gives the whole variable domain DAGVTQSPTHLIKTRGQQVTLRCSPISGHKSVSWYQQVLGQGPQFIFQYYEKEERGRGNFPDRFSARQFPNYSSELNVNALLLGDSALYLCASSDPSGDQPQHFGDGTRLSIL.

This clone occurred once. The chain joins TRBV7-9 to TRBJ2-3; the match to TRBD2 covers 13 bases. Germline values: CDR1 SEHNR, CDR2 FQNEAQ (reference sequence). Trimming at V came to 5 bases and at J to 7 bases, leaving 6 bases not matched to a gene. The CDR3 sequence is 15 residues long. CDR3 coding DNA: TGTGCCAGCAGCCGACCAGGGACTAGCGGGAATACGCAGTATTTT. Translated, it gives CASSRPGTSGNTQYF.

V is TRBV4-3 and J is TRBJ2-1; D is perhaps TRBD2 (6 bases). Germline V gene lookup returns CDR1 LGHNA and CDR2 YSLEER. V lost 1 base and J 4 bases, leaving 14 bases between the germline ends. The CDR3 has 16 residues. CDR3 sequence (DNA): TGCGCCAGCAGCCAAGGTGGGCTAGCGAATTACAATGAGCAGTTCTTC. It is translated as CASSQGGLANYNEQFF.

The chain couples TRBV2 to TRBJ2-5, with 7 bases aligning to TRBD2. V was clipped by 3 bases and J by 0 bases; unmatched bases: 13. The CDR3 has 18 amino acids. CDR1 is SNHLY, CDR2 FYNNEI, per germline. The CDR3 loop is CASSDSGAGRENQETQYF. The CDR3 DNA is TGTGCCAGCAGTGATTCCGGCGCAGGGAGGGAGAACCAAGAGACCCAGTACTTC.

The chain uses TRBV18 and TRBJ2-7; possibly TRBD2 for D (5 bases). Germline values: CDR1 KGHSH, CDR2 LQKENI. V was shortened by 3 bases and J by 3 bases, with 18 bases between the two germline ends. This CDR3 region has 16 residues. CDR3 nucleotide sequence: TGTGCCAGCTCACCCCCGGGTGGGGTTGAGGGCTACGAGCAGTACTTC. It yields the protein CASSPPGGVEGYEQYF.

This clone occurred once. The V and J genes are TRBV12-5 and TRBJ1-1, with D unresolved. This CDR3 is 16 amino acids long. CDR1 LGHNT and CDR2 FRNRAP come from the germline V gene. V dropped 0 bases and J dropped 4 bases, with 15 bases sitting between them. Written as DNA, the CDR3 is TGTGCTAGTGGTTTGGTACTGGCCAGTTCTTTCACTGAAGCTTTCTTT. It specifies CASGLVLASSFTEAFF.

The DNA of the CDR3 is TGTGCCAGCAGCCACCAAAGTGAGCAGTTCTTC. It codes for CASSHQSEQFF. The chain links TRBV7-2 to TRBJ2-1; D not certain. Per germline, CDR1 SGHTA and CDR2 FQGNSA. The CDR3 contains 11 residues. Trimming left V 5 bases short and J 9 bases short, with 8 bases between.

The chain has TRBV13 and TRBJ1-2; maybe TRBD1 (5 bases). In germline, CDR1 is PRHDT, CDR2 FYEKMQ (reference sequence). The CDR3 runs 17 residues. The germline V and J ends were trimmed by 0 bases and 1 base, with 15 bases remaining between them. CDR3 sequence (DNA): TGTGCCAGCAGCTTAGGCCCTCCATGGGACGGTAACTATGGCTACACCTTC. This translates into CASSLGPPWDGNYGYTF.